What follows are 11 T cell receptor beta chains derived from one specimen sequenced in a study of cytomegalovirus exposure and HLA in healthy donors. The PCR employed 60 Vbeta primers together with 13 Jbeta primers. This table comes from immunoSEQ multiplex PCR, and its TCRdb copy is limited to in-frame clones, with some not included. The data show 110,000 or so clones, with 70% to 85% seen just once and around a tenth held by the top ten. The sample taken for sequencing was PBMCs. The receptor set was obtained from a woman aged 45 to 65 in good health and CMV-seropositive.

In its sample, this clone was seen a few times. The chain combines TRBV6-5 with TRBJ2-1; 7 nucleotides align to TRBD1. Germline CDR1 MNHEY, CDR2 SVGAGI. Germline trimming cut 6 bases from V and 6 bases from J; bases unmatched to any gene: 8. The CDR3 has 14 amino acids. DNA for the CDR3: TGTGCCAGCAGAAAACAGGGGTTGGGCAATGAGCAGTTCTTC. Protein: CASRKQGLGNEQFF.

This chain links TRBV4-1 with TRBJ2-7, with 12 bases lining up with TRBD1. J was trimmed by 7 bases and V by 3 bases; bases with no gene match: 4. CDR3 length: 14 amino acids. The germline V gene encodes CDR1 MGHRA and CDR2 YSYEKL. The CDR3 DNA sequence: TGCGCCAGCAGCCAGGGACAGGGGGCTGAAGAGCAGTACTTC. Amino acids: CASSQGQGAEEQYF.

This chain connects TRBV11-2 to TRBJ1-5, with a weak D call TRBD1 (5 bases). Germline CDR1 reads SGHAT; CDR2 reads FQNNGV. V was cut by 0 bases and J by 9 bases, with 9 bases left in between. CDR3 length: 13 residues. CDR3 loop: CASSLDSQGPQHF. The DNA for the CDR3 is TGTGCCAGCAGCTTAGACTCCCAGGGGCCCCAGCATTTT. The variable domain in full, with the rest retrieved from reference TRBV11-2 and TRBJ1-5, is EAGVAQSPRYKIIEKRQSVAFWCNPISGHATLYWYQQILGQGPKLLIQFQNNGVVDDSQLPKDRFSAERLKGVDSTLKIQPAKLEDSAVYLCASSLDSQGPQHFGDGTRLSIL.

The CDR3 DNA reads TGCGCCAGCAGCTTTAACAGGCCGAACACTGAAGCTTTCTTT. Its protein product is CASSFNRPNTEAFF. The chain recombines TRBV5-1 with TRBJ1-1; a possible D gene is TRBD1 (5 bases). Germline CDR1 SGHRS, CDR2 YFSETQ. The ends were cut back, 2 bases at V and 1 base at J, with 9 bases in the middle. The CDR3 consists of 14 residues. Full variable domain (missing parts from reference TRBV5-1 and TRBJ1-1): KAGVTQTPRYLIKTRGQQVTLSCSPISGHRSVSWYQQTPGQGLQFLFEYFSETQRNKGNFPGRFSGRQFSNSRSEMNVSTLELGDSALYLCASSFNRPNTEAFFGQGTRLTVV.

This sequence joins TRBV29-1 and TRBJ1-1; 9 bases map to TRBD1. J lost 1 base, V lost 6 bases, and 3 bases had no gene match. The CDR3 totals 13 residues. Germline CDR1 reads SQVTM; CDR2 reads ANQGSEA. CDR3 DNA sequence: TGCAGCGTCGGACAGGGGACGAACACTGAAGCTTTCTTT. It codes for CSVGQGTNTEAFF.

The rearrangement uses TRBV19 and TRBJ2-5, with 8 positions matching TRBD1. Germline V gene data show CDR1 as LNHDA and CDR2 as SQIVND (reference sequence). The length of the CDR3 is 15 residues. The ends lost 4 bases at V and 1 base at J; junction bases unmatched: 5. The CDR3, as DNA: TGTGCCAGTAGTACGCACAGGGGGGCCCAAGAGACCCAGTACTTC. Translation: CASSTHRGAQETQYF. Filled out from reference TRBV19 and TRBJ2-5, the complete variable domain reads DGGITQSPKYLFRKEGQNVTLSCEQNLNHDAMYWYRQDPGQGLRLIYYSQIVNDFQKGDIAEGYSVSREKKESFPLTVTSAQKNPTAFYLCASSTHRGAQETQYFGPGTRLLVL.

The chain couples TRBV5-6 to TRBJ1-6; 7 nucleotides line up with TRBD1. The germline CDR1 and CDR2 sequences are SGHDT and YYEEEE. Trimming cost V 6 bases and J 8 bases; bases outside gene matches: 17. CDR3 length: 17 residues. The chain's CDR3 is CASIRNEGARWDSPLHF. For the CDR3, the DNA is TGTGCCAGCATTCGGAATGAGGGGGCCCGCTGGGATTCACCCCTCCACTTT.

In its sample, this clone was seen once. The V and J genes are TRBV6-6 and TRBJ2-1; 11 positions agree with TRBD2. CDR1 is MNHNY, CDR2 SVGAGI, per germline (reference sequence). The CDR3 covers 15 residues. The ends lost 4 bases at V and 8 bases at J; junction bases unmatched: 7. CDR3 bases: TGTGCCAGCAGTTCGATTAGCGGGGGGGCCGATGAGCAGTTCTTC. Its translation: CASSSISGGADEQFF.

The table lists this clone with a count of one. This rearrangement joins TRBV5-1 to TRBJ1-3; no clear D gene. V was clipped by 0 bases and J by 0 bases, with 4 bases between them. The CDR3 contains 14 residues. The germline gives CDR1 SGHRS, CDR2 YFSETQ. The CDR3 nucleotides read TGCGCCAGCAGCTTGGCCGTCTCTGGAAACACCATATATTTT. It encodes CASSLAVSGNTIYF.

This chain connects TRBV5-1 to TRBJ2-7, with a weak D call TRBD1 (6 bases). The V end lost 1 base, the J end lost 5 bases, and 16 bases lay between the germline ends. Per germline, CDR1 SGHRS and CDR2 YFSETQ. The CDR3 totals 15 residues. Here the CDR3 DNA reads TGCGCCAGCAGCTTGAACGGGCCAAACAGGGACGAGCAGTACTTC. It is translated as CASSLNGPNRDEQYF.

The chain carries TRBV27 and TRBJ1-1; possible D gene TRBD1, 6 bases. CDR3 size: 16 residues. Germline V gene sequence: CDR1 MNHEY, CDR2 SMNVEV (reference sequence). Deletions cut 4 bases from V and 5 bases from J, with 20 bases between. As DNA, the CDR3 is TGTGCCAGCAGTTCACCTTCCAGGGGCTTGAGAACTGAAGCTTTCTTT. It translates to CASSSPSRGLRTEAFF.